A selection of T cell receptor beta chains follows, all from one sample in a study of T cells in Graves' hyperthyroidism and ophthalmopathy. TCRdb called the multiplex PCR reads again in MiXCR, with one record for every CDR3 protein. Among fewer than 350,000 distinct CDR3 sequences listed, around 23% were seen once. The sample was blood. Source of these receptors: a woman aged 50 to 60 with Graves' hyperthyroidism. The CDR3 runs from the conserved cysteine through the conserved F or W. The D gene is left open where the match is weak. Clone size is shown for a subset of rows, as once, few, many or a class of expanded clone.

TRBV6-5,TRBJ2-1,many,TRBD2,TGTGCCAGCAGTTACCGGACTAGCGGGTCTAGCGATGAGCAGTTCTTC,CASSYRTSGSSDEQFF
TRBV7-2,TRBJ2-1,.,.,TGTGCCAGCACTTTCTTAAGGGGACACAATGAGCAGTTCTTC,CASTFLRGHNEQFF
TRBV13,TRBJ2-3,many,.,TGTGCCAGCAGCCAGGGGGATACGCAGTATTTT,CASSQGDTQYF
TRBV11-2,TRBJ2-1,many,.,TGTGCCAGCAGCTTAGAAGCGTTGGGCCCCTACAATGAGCAGTTCTTC,CASSLEALGPYNEQFF
TRBV7-3,TRBJ2-2,.,.,TGTGCCAGCAGCGATCTGGGGGCTCCATCCGGGGAGCTGTTTTTT,CASSDLGAPSGELFF
TRBV10-3,TRBJ2-3,.,TRBD2,TGTGCCATCAGTGGCGGGACTAGCGGCACAGATACGCAGTATTTT,CAISGGTSGTDTQYF
TRBV7-9,TRBJ1-4,.,.,TGTGCCAGCACCGGGGAAGGGGATGAAAAACTGTTTTTT,CASTGEGDEKLFF
TRBV28,TRBJ1-4,.,.,TGTGCCAGCAGTTTACTGAATGAAAAACTGTTTTTT,CASSLLNEKLFF
TRBV5-1,TRBJ2-3,many,.,TGCGCCAGCAGCTTGGTACAGAGCACAGATACGCAGTATTTT,CASSLVQSTDTQYF
TRBV7-3,TRBJ1-2,many,TRBD1,TGTGCCAGCAGCCGATCGGGACAGAACTATGGCTACACCTTC,CASSRSGQNYGYTF
TRBV27,TRBJ2-7,many,.,TGTGCCAGCAGTTCGACAGCTCTGAGCTCCTACGAGCAGTACTTC,CASSSTALSSYEQYF
TRBV28,TRBJ2-7,few,.,TGTGCCAGCAGTTTTTTGGACAGTGACGAGCAGTACTTC,CASSFLDSDEQYF
TRBV11-2,TRBJ2-7,many,TRBD2,TGTGCCAGCAGCTTGACTAGCGGGAAGGGGGAGCAGTACTTC,CASSLTSGKGEQYF
TRBV18,TRBJ1-1,.,TRBD1,TGTGCCAGCTCACCGCAGTCCGCAGGGGGCGGGACTGAAGCTTTCTTT,CASSPQSAGGGTEAFF
TRBV7-8,TRBJ1-5,.,.,TGTGCCAGCAGCTTAGTCGGGTTGCGTCAGCCCCAGCATTTT,CASSLVGLRQPQHF
TRBV7-3,TRBJ2-3,many,TRBD2,TGTGCCAGCAGCTTAAACCTAGCGGGGGGGCCAGATACGCAGTATTTT,CASSLNLAGGPDTQYF
TRBV3-1,TRBJ2-1,many,.,TGTGCCAGCACCCAAGAGCCGATAGGTTACAATGAGCAGTTCTTC,CASTQEPIGYNEQFF
TRBV30,TRBJ2-2,many,.,TGTGCCTGGAGTAGGACCAGGGTGGAGGGCACCGGGGAGCTGTTTTTT,CAWSRTRVEGTGELFF
TRBV7-9,TRBJ2-7,many,.,TGTGCCAGCACCGTCTTCCCGGACGGTAACTACGAGCAGTACTTC,CASTVFPDGNYEQYF
TRBV4-2,TRBJ2-1,few,TRBD2,TGTGCCAGCAGACCTAGCGGGGGGGCCAATGAGCAGTTCTTC,CASRPSGGANEQFF
TRBV5-1,TRBJ2-2,.,.,TGCGCCAGCAGCCCCCTAACAGGAAGTAACACCGGGGAGCTGTTTTTT,CASSPLTGSNTGELFF
TRBV19,TRBJ2-7,.,.,TGTGCCAGTATCGGCAGGGGCCGCGAGCAGTACTTC,CASIGRGREQYF
TRBV27,TRBJ2-1,many,TRBD1,TGTGCCAGCAGTCCCGCCGGGACAGGGGTTTCCAATGAGCAGTTCTTC,CASSPAGTGVSNEQFF
TRBV20-1,TRBJ2-2,many,.,TGCAGTGCTAGAGCTAGGTGGTGGACTCGAGCCACCGGGGAGCTGTTTTTT,CSARARWWTRATGELFF
TRBV25-1,TRBJ1-1,.,TRBD1,TGTGCCAGCAGGACAGGGGGCTCGAACACTGAAGCTTTCTTT,CASRTGGSNTEAFF
TRBV2,TRBJ2-1,many,TRBD2,TGTGCCAGCAGTGGACTAGCGGGGGTAGGGCAAGAGCAGTTCTTC,CASSGLAGVGQEQFF
TRBV7-2,TRBJ1-2,.,.,TGTGCCAGCAGCTTAGTGGGGACGGACTATGGCTACACCTTC,CASSLVGTDYGYTF
TRBV6-1,TRBJ2-3,many,TRBD2,TGTGCCAGCAGGGGGGGACTAGCGGGCACAGATACGCAGTATTTT,CASRGGLAGTDTQYF
TRBV28,TRBJ1-1,.,TRBD1,TGTGCCAGCAGTTTGTTATACGGGACAGCACCGAACACTGAAGCTTTCTTT,CASSLLYGTAPNTEAFF
TRBV6-4,TRBJ1-6,few,TRBD1,TGTGCCAGCGGGACAGGGGACTATAATTCACCCCTCCACTTT,CASGTGDYNSPLHF
TRBV5-4,TRBJ2-1,.,TRBD2,TGTGCCAGCAGAGGGAGCCGGGCTAGCGGGGGGCTTAGCTCCTACAATGAGCAGTTCTTC,CASRGSRASGGLSSYNEQFF
TRBV27,TRBJ2-7,many,.,TGTGCCACGCCCCGCACCCGTACTTCGCACTACGAGCAGTACTTC,CATPRTRTSHYEQYF
TRBV4-1,TRBJ2-2,.,.,TGCGCCAGCAGCCAATCCGAGGGAACCGGGGAGCTGTTTTTT,CASSQSEGTGELFF
TRBV28,TRBJ2-1,many,.,TGTGCCAGCAGTCTCCTCCGAAGGGCCACATACAATGAGCAGTTCTTC,CASSLLRRATYNEQFF
TRBV7-8,TRBJ1-1,many,.,TGTGCCAGCAGCTTGAGCAGGGAAAACACTGAAGCTTTCTTT,CASSLSRENTEAFF
TRBV3-1,TRBJ2-1,many,.,TGTGCCAGCAGCCCGGGACTGCGGTTGGATGAGCAGTTCTTC,CASSPGLRLDEQFF
TRBV18,TRBJ1-1,many,.,TGTGCCAGCTCACCGACCCCGAACACTGAAGCTTTCTTT,CASSPTPNTEAFF
TRBV7-6,TRBJ2-3,many,TRBD1,TGTGCCAGCAGCACCCGGACAGGTTCCACAGATACGCAGTATTTT,CASSTRTGSTDTQYF
TRBV30,TRBJ2-1,many,.,TGTGCCTGGACTACAGGGTTCAAGAATGAGCAGTTCTTC,CAWTTGFKNEQFF
TRBV7-8,TRBJ1-5,.,.,TGTGCCAGCAGCGCACAGGGAAAGATTAGTCAGCCCCAGCATTTT,CASSAQGKISQPQHF
TRBV12-3/TRBV12-4,TRBJ1-1,many,.,TGTGCCAGCAGTCCTCGATCCATGAACACTGAAGCTTTCTTT,CASSPRSMNTEAFF
TRBV5-1,TRBJ2-5,few,TRBD1,TGCGCCAGCAGCTTGGTAGCGACAGGGGCACAAGAGACCCAGTACTTC,CASSLVATGAQETQYF
TRBV11-2,TRBJ1-3,many,.,TGTGCCAGCAGCTCGACGGGGACCTCTGGAAACACCATATATTTT,CASSSTGTSGNTIYF
TRBV20-1,TRBJ2-1,many,TRBD2,TGCAGTGCTAGAGATTTGTCAAGCGGGGAGACCTACAATGAGCAGTTCTTC,CSARDLSSGETYNEQFF
TRBV5-5,TRBJ2-7,.,.,TGTGCCAGCAGCACCGACCCTGGGCCAGCGAAGGGCGAGCAGTACTTC,CASSTDPGPAKGEQYF
TRBV6-2/TRBV6-3,TRBJ2-7,.,.,TGTGCCAGCAGTTACTCCGGCAGCTTCTCCTACGAGCAGTACTTC,CASSYSGSFSYEQYF
TRBV5-6,TRBJ1-2,.,.,TGTGCCAGCAGCACGAGGACCCTCCTCCGCGGCTACACCTTC,CASSTRTLLRGYTF
TRBV5-1,TRBJ1-2,.,TRBD1,TGCGCCAGCAGCACCGAACAGGGGGCGAGCTATGGCTACACCTTC,CASSTEQGASYGYTF
TRBV12-3/TRBV12-4,TRBJ1-2,many,.,TGTGCCAGCAGTCGGGACCGCTATGGCTACACCTTC,CASSRDRYGYTF
TRBV2,TRBJ1-5,many,.,TGTGCCAGCAGTGGAGGACAGTACAATCAGCCCCAGCATTTT,CASSGGQYNQPQHF
TRBV9,TRBJ2-7,few,.,TGTGCCAGCAGCGTAGCTGAGGGGTTCTACGAGCAGTACTTC,CASSVAEGFYEQYF
TRBV5-4,TRBJ1-2,few,TRBD1,TGTGCCAGCAGCCCCGACAGGGACGGGACGGGCTACACCTTC,CASSPDRDGTGYTF
TRBV7-9,TRBJ2-1,many,TRBD2,TGTGCCAGCAGCTTATCCCCCCGACTGACTAGCGGGAGATGGAATGAGCAGTTCTTC,CASSLSPRLTSGRWNEQFF
TRBV5-1,TRBJ2-2,many,TRBD2,TGCGCCAGCGGCGCTTATACCGGGACTAGCGGGAGCGGAATCACCGGGGAGCTGTTTTTT,CASGAYTGTSGSGITGELFF
TRBV6-5,TRBJ1-3,many,.,TGTGCCAGCAGTTACACGGGTATCTCTGGAAACACCATATATTTT,CASSYTGISGNTIYF
TRBV7-6,TRBJ2-5,many,TRBD1,TGTGCCAGCAGCTTAGACGTGACAGGGATCGCACAGTACTTC,CASSLDVTGIAQYF
TRBV20-1,TRBJ2-1,.,.,TGCAGCCTTAAACCGGGACAGGGTTGGGGACTAGCCTACAATGAGCAGTTCTTC,CSLKPGQGWGLAYNEQFF
TRBV11-2,TRBJ2-7,many,.,TGTGCCAGCAGCTTTGAAAGGCGCGAGCAGTACTTC,CASSFERREQYF
TRBV20-1,TRBJ2-5,many,.,TGCAGTGCTAACAGGGAAGAGACCCAGTACTTC,CSANREETQYF